This TCR beta chain is drawn from a study of T cell responses to AZD1222 COVID-19 vaccine. The study's findings and limits: CD4 TCRs associated with vaccination spanned spike, dominating at 160-218 and 743-854.

Concerning this clone itself: The antigen is not known.

This table comes from immunoSEQ multiplex PCR, and its TCRdb copy is limited to in-frame clones, with some not included. The data contain some 100,000 clones, around nine tenths of them singletons. CDR3 size: 15 residues. Losses at the gene ends were 4 bases for V and 0 bases for J; bases not matched to a gene: 6. Germline-derived CDR1 and CDR2 are SGHAT and FQNNGV. The input for sequencing was peripheral blood, taken on day 0 of AZD1222 vaccination. V and J are TRBV11-2 and TRBJ2-7, with TRBD1 matching over 7 bases. The TCR originated in an adult in good health. For the CDR3, the DNA is TGTGCCAGCAGCTCCAACCGGGACAGCTCCTACGAGCAGTACTTC. It is translated as CASSSNRDSSYEQYF.